A single sample is the source of the 3 T cell receptor beta chains below, sequenced in a study of T cell repertoires in cytomegalovirus infection. In TCRdb, the reads were re-called with MiXCR into one record per CDR3 protein. The table lists over 250,000 distinct CDR3 sequences, about 20% of them singletons, with roughly a fifth in the top ten. Their cognate antigens are unknown. The sequences come from cultured PBMCs, collected from culture after CMV antigen stimulation. All receptors come from a human donor in good health (CMV status not recorded). Some clones in this sample may be carry-over from other donors' samples.

This clonotype was observed many times. The chain couples TRBV7-9 to TRBJ1-5, with no clear D. The V end was cut by 6 bases, the J end by 8 bases, with 17 bases between. The CDR3 contains 14 residues. The germline V gene encodes CDR1 SEHNR and CDR2 FQNEAQ (reference sequence). The CDR3 bases are TGTGCCAGCAGTCGTCAAATCGATGGCGAGCCCCAGCATTTT. Translation gives CASSRQIDGEPQHF.

The chain employs TRBV18 and TRBJ2-1; 12 nucleotides agree with TRBD2. The CDR3 is made up of 16 amino acids. CDR1 is KGHSH, CDR2 LQKENI, per germline. After removal of 6 bases from V and 7 bases from J, the junction contained 10 bases not matched to a gene. The DNA of the CDR3 is TGTGCCAGCTCTCCAGATACTAGCGGGAGGAGGAATGAGCAGTTCTTC. Encoded protein: CASSPDTSGRRNEQFF.

The chain carries TRBV7-2 and TRBJ1-1, with 7 bases aligning to TRBD1. The ends lost 4 bases at V and 2 bases at J; junction bases unmatched: 7. Germline CDR1 and CDR2: SGHTA and FQGNSA. The CDR3 extends over 15 amino acids. The CDR3 is CASSWKGQLNTEAFF. The CDR3 region has the DNA TGTGCCAGCAGCTGGAAGGGACAGCTTAACACTGAAGCTTTCTTT. Based on the CDR3 plus reference TRBV7-2 and TRBJ1-1, the full variable domain is GAGVSQSPSNKVTEKGKDVELRCDPISGHTALYWYRQSLGQGLEFLIYFQGNSAPDKSGLPSDRFSAERTGGSVSTLTIQRTQQEDSAVYLCASSWKGQLNTEAFFGQGTRLTVV.